The 13 T cell receptor beta chains presented below share a single source sample, sequenced in a study of T cell responses to AZD1222 COVID-19 vaccine. The data were produced by immunoSEQ multiplex PCR, yet TCRdb's version contains in-frame clones alone and is incomplete. The table records around 130,000 clones, just under 95% of them present only once. Sequencing was performed on peripheral blood, taken 28 days after the second AZD1222 dose. The receptors come from an adult who received the AZD1222 COVID-19 vaccine.

The chain is built from TRBV5-1 and TRBJ2-5, with 8 bases identical to TRBD1. This CDR3 is 17 amino acids long. Germline lookup yields CDR1 SGHRS and CDR2 YFSETQ. V lost 4 bases and J lost 5; bases outside the gene matches: 16. CDR3 amino acids: CASSHGVGQAAGETQYF. DNA of the CDR3: TGCGCCAGCAGCCACGGAGTGGGACAGGCCGCCGGGGAGACCCAGTACTTC.

The rearrangement links TRBV15 to TRBJ1-5; no clear D. The CDR3 is 13 residues long. Per germline, CDR1 LNHNV and CDR2 YYDKDF (reference sequence). V lost 0 bases, J lost 7 bases, and 7 bases lay in between. The CDR3 loop reads CATSRDYGQPQHF. In nucleotides, the CDR3 is TGTGCCACCAGCAGAGATTACGGCCAGCCCCAGCATTTT.

The rearrangement links TRBV7-3 to TRBJ1-4, with 8 bases that match TRBD1. CDR3 size: 14 residues. Germline CDR1 SGHTA, CDR2 FQGTGA. V dropped 4 bases and J dropped 8; count of bases not matched to a gene: 6. The chain's CDR3 is CASSSTGEEEKLFF. The CDR3, as DNA: TGTGCCAGCAGCTCGACAGGGGAAGAGGAAAAACTGTTTTTT.

This chain connects TRBV10-3 to TRBJ1-4; D is perhaps TRBD1 (5 bases). The V gene's germline CDR1 is ENHRY and CDR2 SYGVKD. V lost 3 bases, J lost 5 bases, and 10 bases lay in between. The CDR3 sequence is 14 residues long. The CDR3 is CAISDGAPNEKLFF. The CDR3 DNA is TGTGCCATCAGTGACGGGGCCCCCAATGAAAAACTGTTTTTT.

The gene calls are TRBV6-5 and TRBJ1-1; unclear D gene. Trimming took off 5 bases at V and 1 base at J, with 11 bases between the two ends. Germline-derived CDR1 and CDR2 are MNHEY and SVGAGI. This CDR3 has 14 amino acids. DNA of the CDR3: TGTGCCAGCAGTCACGGAATTGGGAACACTGAAGCTTTCTTT. Encoded protein: CASSHGIGNTEAFF.

The V call is TRBV3-1 (or the pseudogene TRBV3-2), the J call TRBJ2-3, with 8 bases identical to TRBD1. The germline V gene encodes CDR1 LGHDT and CDR2 YNNKEL (reference sequence). Germline trimming cut 3 bases from V and 0 bases from J; bases unmatched to any gene: 2. CDR3 length: 15 residues. The CDR3 bases are TGTGCCAGCAGCCATAGGACAGGGAGCACAGATACGCAGTATTTT. Translation: CASSHRTGSTDTQYF.

A word on this clone: The sample has other DNA sequences that encode this CDR3 too. This sequence joins TRBV30 and TRBJ1-1; D is uncertain. The CDR3 contains 13 residues. The V end lost 1 base, the J end lost 0 bases, and 6 bases lay between the germline ends. Germline loops: CDR1 GTSNPN, CDR2 SVGIG (reference sequence). CDR3 nucleotides: TGTGCCTGGAGTGAACAGTTGAACACTGAAGCTTTCTTT. The encoded protein is CAWSEQLNTEAFF. Complete variable domain (other parts from reference TRBV30 and TRBJ1-1): SQTIHQWPATLVQPVGSPLSLECTVEGTSNPNLYWYRQAAGRGLQLLFYSVGIGQISSEVPQNLSASRPQDRQFILSSKKLLLSDSGFYLCAWSEQLNTEAFFGQGTRLTVV.

The chain has TRBV6-5 and TRBJ1-1; a weak D match, TRBD1 (6 bases). There are 13 residues in the CDR3. The V end lost 6 bases, the J end lost 2 bases, and 10 bases lay between the germline ends. In germline, CDR1 is MNHEY, CDR2 SVGAGI. The CDR3 nucleotides are TGTGCCAGCAGGGGGACAAGAAACACTGAAGCTTTCTTT. It codes for CASRGTRNTEAFF.

V gene TRBV6-5 combines with J gene TRBJ2-2; 8 nucleotides align to TRBD1. Germline CDR1 and CDR2: MNHEY and SVGAGI. Trimming took 9 bases from V and 2 from J; bases not matched to a gene: 5. CDR3 size: 14 residues. CDR3: CASHRGVNTGELFF. The CDR3 bases are TGTGCCAGTCACAGGGGGGTTAACACCGGGGAGCTGTTTTTT.

This chain uses TRBV11-2 with TRBJ2-7, with a tentative D call TRBD1 (5 bases). This CDR3 has 17 residues. Germline V gene lookup returns CDR1 SGHAT and CDR2 FQNNGV. Trimming pared 4 bases from V and 0 bases from J, leaving 19 bases between. As DNA, the CDR3 is TGTGCCAGCAGCTCCCATAAAAAGAGCAGGGCCTCCTACGAGCAGTACTTC. This codes for CASSSHKKSRASYEQYF.

The chain recombines TRBV25-1 with TRBJ2-7; tentative D call: TRBD2 (6 bases). There are 14 residues in the CDR3. Trimming removed 4 bases at V and 2 bases at J, with 12 bases between. Germline CDR1 and CDR2: MGHDK and SYGVNS. CDR3 residues: CASSAGLAAYEQYF. In nucleotides, the CDR3 is TGTGCCAGCAGTGCGGGACTGGCTGCCTACGAGCAGTACTTC.

The CDR3 DNA is TGTGCCAGCATGGCGGGGGGCGGTACGCAGTATTTT. It yields the protein CASMAGGGTQYF. The V call is TRBV10-3, the J call TRBJ2-3; 8 nucleotides agree with TRBD2. The V and J ends lost 10 bases and 8 bases, in that order; junction bases with no gene match: 8. Germline V gene lookup returns CDR1 ENHRY and CDR2 SYGVKD. The CDR3 is made up of 12 amino acids.

V and J are TRBV5-6 and TRBJ1-2; no firm D call. Deletions cut 1 base from V and 3 bases from J, with 7 bases between. In germline, CDR1 is SGHDT, CDR2 YYEEEE. This CDR3 has 13 amino acids. The CDR3 nucleotides read TGTGCCAGCAGCTTGAACACCTACTATGGCTACACCTTC. It yields the protein CASSLNTYYGYTF.